A selection of T cell receptor beta chains follows, all from one sample in a study of cytomegalovirus exposure and HLA in healthy donors. Assay: immunoSEQ multiplex PCR; the TCRdb copy retains only in-frame clones and omits some. The table lists approximately 82,000 clones, 10% of them singletons. Sequencing input: PBMCs. Receptor source: a man in his sixties in good health and CMV-seropositive. Each CDR3 is given with its conserved first and last residue. Each record gives: CDR3 protein, CDR3 DNA, D gene, clone size, V gene, J gene. D genes are given only for firm matches. Rows give clone size only sometimes, using once, few, many, or a class for an expanded clone.

CASSSRDIVNQPQHF	TGTGCCAGCAGCTCCCGGGACATAGTGAATCAGCCCCAGCATTTT	-	-	TRBV5-8	TRBJ1-5
CASSYYRGYTF	TGTGCCAGCAGTTACTACAGGGGATACACCTTC	TRBD1	few	TRBV6-5	TRBJ1-2
CASSPGDTRNQPQHF	TGTGCCAGCTCACCAGGGGACACCAGGAATCAGCCCCAGCATTTT	-	-	TRBV18	TRBJ1-5
CASSPGTGLREAFF	TGTGCCAGCAGCCCGGGAACAGGGTTGCGTGAAGCTTTCTTT	-	many	TRBV5-6	TRBJ1-1
CASSTGTGGPQPQHF	TGTGCCAGCTCAACCGGGACAGGGGGCCCTCAGCCCCAGCATTTT	TRBD1	few	TRBV18	TRBJ1-5
CASSPRGDVYGYTF	TGTGCCAGCAGCCCCCGGGGGGACGTTTATGGCTACACCTTC	-	few	TRBV6-5	TRBJ1-2
CASSDASGRRTDTQYF	TGTGCCAGCAGTGATGCTAGCGGGAGGAGAACAGATACGCAGTATTTT	TRBD2	-	TRBV6-1	TRBJ2-3
CASSQTGVGELFF	TGTGCCAGTAGCCAGACGGGTGTCGGGGAGCTGTTTTTT	-	-	TRBV19	TRBJ2-2
CAWSDASLYQPQHF	TGTGCCTGGAGTGATGCCAGTCTTTACCAGCCCCAGCATTTT	-	-	TRBV30	TRBJ1-5
CASSYSNGAEAFF	TGTGCCAGCAGTTACTCGAACGGGGCTGAAGCTTTCTTT	-	few	TRBV6-5	TRBJ1-1
CAWRGGLAGSNSGANVLTF	TGTGCCTGGAGAGGAGGGCTAGCGGGGTCGAACTCTGGGGCCAACGTCCTGACTTTC	TRBD2	few	TRBV30	TRBJ2-6
CASSGTTGGYGYTF	TGTGCCAGTAGTGGAACAACAGGGGGCTATGGCTACACCTTC	TRBD1	few	TRBV19	TRBJ1-2
CASSPSGQGTNEKLFF	TGCGCCAGCAGCCCCTCGGGACAGGGAACTAATGAAAAACTGTTTTTT	TRBD1	-	TRBV4-1	TRBJ1-4
CASSLDITGEAFF	TGTGCCAGCAGCTTAGATATAACAGGTGAAGCTTTCTTT	-	-	TRBV11-3	TRBJ1-1
CASSQDQGGNTEAFF	TGTGCCAGCAGCCAAGATCAGGGAGGGAACACTGAAGCTTTCTTT	-	-	TRBV4-2	TRBJ1-1
CASRPLAESSYNEQFF	TGTGCCAGCAGACCTCTAGCGGAAAGCTCCTACAATGAGCAGTTCTTC	TRBD2	few	TRBV7-2	TRBJ2-1
CASSPRQGGYSNQPQHF	TGTGCCAGCTCACCGAGACAGGGGGGCTATAGCAATCAGCCCCAGCATTTT	TRBD1	few	TRBV18	TRBJ1-5
CASSLKREVGDTQYF	TGCGCCAGCAGCTTGAAACGGGAGGTAGGAGATACGCAGTATTTT	TRBD2	few	TRBV5-1	TRBJ2-3
CASSYQGQLHTEAFF	TGTGCCAGCAGCTACCAGGGACAGCTTCACACTGAAGCTTTCTTT	TRBD1	-	TRBV7-2	TRBJ1-1
CASSSVGLAAYEQYF	TGTGCCAGCAGCTCCGTGGGACTAGCGGCCTACGAGCAGTACTTC	TRBD2	-	TRBV5-4	TRBJ2-7
CASSREGGRTDTQYF	TGTGCCAGTAGTAGGGAGGGGGGACGTACAGATACGCAGTATTTT	-	-	TRBV19	TRBJ2-3
CASSPGLVFNEQFF	TGTGCCAGCAGCCCGGGACTAGTCTTCAATGAGCAGTTCTTC	TRBD2	few	TRBV7-9	TRBJ2-1
CASSIGTGVGYGYTF	TGTGCCAGTAGTATTGGCACAGGGGTCGGCTATGGCTACACCTTC	TRBD1	few	TRBV19	TRBJ1-2
CASSRAPGQVNSPLHF	TGTGCCAGCAGCCGTGCTCCGGGACAGGTGAATTCACCCCTCCACTTT	TRBD1	-	TRBV5-4	TRBJ1-6
CASSLDSVTGAKLFF	TGTGCCAGCAGCTTAGACTCGGTGACAGGAGCAAAACTGTTTTTT	-	few	TRBV11-2	TRBJ1-4
CASSQQAMNTEAFF	TGTGCCAGCAGCCAACAGGCCATGAACACTGAAGCTTTCTTT	-	-	TRBV6-1	TRBJ1-1
CASLGDSGRHEQFF	TGTGCCAGCCTAGGGGACAGTGGACGGCATGAGCAGTTCTTC	TRBD1	few	TRBV7-8	TRBJ2-1
CASSFRGTYEQYF	TGTGCCAGCAGCTTCAGGGGGACCTACGAGCAGTACTTC	TRBD1	few	TRBV14	TRBJ2-7
CASSRIPGQRSDTQYF	TGTGCCAGCAGTCGGATACCGGGACAGAGGTCAGATACGCAGTATTTT	TRBD1	few	TRBV27	TRBJ2-3
CASSPLADYEQYF	TGTGCCAGCAGCCCACTAGCGGACTACGAGCAGTACTTC	TRBD2	-	TRBV6-6	TRBJ2-7
CASSLATTLEQYF	TGTGCCAGCAGCTTAGCCACTACCCTGGAGCAGTACTTC	-	-	TRBV7-6	TRBJ2-7
CASQSSGRILDEQFF	TGCGCCAGCCAGTCCAGCGGGAGAATTCTGGATGAGCAGTTCTTC	TRBD2	few	TRBV5-1	TRBJ2-1
CASSTRTGGDSPLHF	TGTGCCAGCAGCACGCGGACAGGGGGTGATTCACCCCTCCACTTT	TRBD1	-	TRBV4-2	TRBJ1-6
CASSWGSGGPDTQYF	TGCGCCAGCAGCTGGGGTAGCGGGGGGCCAGATACGCAGTATTTT	TRBD2	few	TRBV5-1	TRBJ2-3
CASSFRAEQYF	TGCGCCAGCAGCTTCAGGGCGGAACAGTACTTC	-	-	TRBV5-1	TRBJ2-7
CASSYGLQYTEAFF	TGTGCCAGCAGTTATGGCTTACAGTACACTGAAGCTTTCTTT	-	-	TRBV6-5	TRBJ1-1
CAGSRSGTGGTQYF	TGTGCCGGCAGCCGATCCGGGACAGGCGGGACCCAGTACTTC	TRBD1	few	TRBV11-3	TRBJ2-5
CASSFSRGLDTEAFF	TGTGCCAGCAGTTTTAGCAGGGGGCTGGACACTGAAGCTTTCTTT	TRBD1	-	TRBV28	TRBJ1-1
CASSWGQPTEHPYEQYF	TGTGCCAGCAGCTGGGGACAGCCGACGGAACATCCCTACGAGCAGTACTTC	-	few	TRBV12-1	TRBJ2-7
CSAQNGYEQYF	TGCAGTGCCCAGAATGGCTACGAGCAGTACTTC	-	few	TRBV20-1	TRBJ2-7
CASSPGVTGGYTF	TGTGCCAGCAGCCCGGGGGTAACGGGCGGCTACACCTTC	-	few	TRBV9	TRBJ1-2
CASSPRDRDYEQYF	TGTGCCAGCAGCCCCCGGGACAGAGATTACGAGCAGTACTTC	TRBD1	once	TRBV28	TRBJ2-7
CASSPSTGGYGYTF	TGCGCCAGCAGCCCCTCCACAGGGGGCTATGGCTACACCTTC	TRBD1	-	TRBV5-1	TRBJ1-2
CASSLESALGSSEAFF	TGCGCCAGCAGCCTAGAAAGCGCGCTCGGGTCCTCTGAAGCTTTCTTT	-	few	TRBV4-1	TRBJ1-1
CASSLAGYNEKLFF	TGCGCCAGCAGCTTGGCGGGATATAATGAAAAACTGTTTTTT	-	-	TRBV5-1	TRBJ1-4
CASSLQGVKQYF	TGTGCCAGCAGCCTACAGGGTGTAAAGCAGTACTTC	-	few	TRBV11-2	TRBJ2-7
CASSGSEDEQFF	TGTGCCAGCAGCGGGAGTGAGGATGAGCAGTTCTTC	-	-	TRBV9	TRBJ2-1
CASSLGTSGREAQYF	TGTGCCAGCAGTTTAGGTACTAGCGGGAGGGAGGCCCAGTACTTC	TRBD2	-	TRBV28	TRBJ2-5
CARADRANTEAFF	TGTGCCAGGGCGGACAGGGCGAACACTGAAGCTTTCTTT	TRBD1	-	TRBV30	TRBJ1-1
CAISESEGATEAFF	TGTGCCATCAGTGAGTCGGAAGGGGCCACTGAAGCTTTCTTT	-	few	TRBV10-3	TRBJ1-1